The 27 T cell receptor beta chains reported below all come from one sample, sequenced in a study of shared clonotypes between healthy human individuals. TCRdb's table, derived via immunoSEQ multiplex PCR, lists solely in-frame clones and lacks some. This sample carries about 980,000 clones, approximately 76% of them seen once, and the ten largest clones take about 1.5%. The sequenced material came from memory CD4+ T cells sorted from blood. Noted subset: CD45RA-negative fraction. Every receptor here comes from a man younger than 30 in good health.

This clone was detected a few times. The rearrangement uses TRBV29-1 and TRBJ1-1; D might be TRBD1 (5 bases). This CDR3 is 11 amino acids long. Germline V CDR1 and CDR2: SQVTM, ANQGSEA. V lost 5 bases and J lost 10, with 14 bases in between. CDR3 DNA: TGCAGCGTTTATGACCCGGGGGTAGCTTTCTTT. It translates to CSVYDPGVAFF.

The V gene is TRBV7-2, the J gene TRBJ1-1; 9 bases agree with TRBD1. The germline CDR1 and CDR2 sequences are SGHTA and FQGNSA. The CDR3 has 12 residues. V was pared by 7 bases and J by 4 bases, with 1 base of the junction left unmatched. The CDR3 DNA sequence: TGTGCCAGCACGACAGGGGGCACTGAAGCTTTCTTT. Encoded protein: CASTTGGTEAFF.

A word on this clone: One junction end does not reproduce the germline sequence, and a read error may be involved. The CDR3 protein is CASSPGREYVQYF. CDR3 DNA: TGTGCCAGCAGCCCCGGCAGGGAGTACGTGCAGTACTTC. The chain combines TRBV5-6 with TRBJ2-7; D may correspond to TRBD1 or TRBD2 (5 bases each). This CDR3 is built from 13 residues. Per germline, CDR1 SGHDT and CDR2 YYEEEE.

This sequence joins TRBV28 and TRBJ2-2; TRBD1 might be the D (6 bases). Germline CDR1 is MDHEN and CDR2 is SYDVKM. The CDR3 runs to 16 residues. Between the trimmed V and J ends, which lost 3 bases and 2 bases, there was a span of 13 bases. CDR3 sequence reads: CASSFLGHTNTGELFF. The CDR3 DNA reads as TGTGCCAGCAGTTTTCTGGGACACACTAACACCGGGGAGCTGTTTTTT.

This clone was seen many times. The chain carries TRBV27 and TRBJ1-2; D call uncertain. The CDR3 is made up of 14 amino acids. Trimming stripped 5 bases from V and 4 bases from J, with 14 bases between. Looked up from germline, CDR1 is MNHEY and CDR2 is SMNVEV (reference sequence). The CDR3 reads CASSPRAAAYGYTF. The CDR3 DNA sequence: TGTGCCAGCAGTCCCCGGGCAGCAGCCTATGGCTACACCTTC.

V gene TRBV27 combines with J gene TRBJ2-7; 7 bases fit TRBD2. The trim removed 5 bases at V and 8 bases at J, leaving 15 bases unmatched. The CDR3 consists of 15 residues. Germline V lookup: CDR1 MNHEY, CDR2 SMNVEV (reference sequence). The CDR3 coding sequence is TGTGCCAGCAGTCCCCGAATGATAGCGGGTCGGAAGCAGTACTTC. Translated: CASSPRMIAGRKQYF.

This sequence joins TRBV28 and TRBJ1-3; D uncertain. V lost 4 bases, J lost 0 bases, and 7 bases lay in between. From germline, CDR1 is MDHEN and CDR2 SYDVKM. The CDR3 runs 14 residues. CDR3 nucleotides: TGTGCCAGCAGTTGGACCGACTCTGGAAACACCATATATTTT. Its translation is CASSWTDSGNTIYF. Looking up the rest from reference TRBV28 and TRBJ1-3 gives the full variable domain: DVKVTQSSRYLVKRTGEKVFLECVQDMDHENMFWYRQDPGLGLRLIYFSYDVKMKEKGDIPEGYSVSREKKERFSLILESASTNQTSMYLCASSWTDSGNTIYFGEGSWLTVV.

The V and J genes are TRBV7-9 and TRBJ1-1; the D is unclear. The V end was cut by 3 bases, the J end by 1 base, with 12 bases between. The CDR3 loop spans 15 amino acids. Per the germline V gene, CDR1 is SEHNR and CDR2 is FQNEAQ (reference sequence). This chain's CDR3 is CASSLKSGGNTEAFF. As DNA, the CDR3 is TGTGCCAGCAGCTTGAAATCCGGCGGGAACACTGAAGCTTTCTTT.

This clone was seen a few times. The CDR3 DNA follows: TGTGCCAGCAGCTTACTACCGGGACTAGCGGACCCCTACGAGCAGTACTTC. Its protein is CASSLLPGLADPYEQYF. The rearrangement uses TRBV9 and TRBJ2-7, with 11 bases matching TRBD2. The V segment lost 4 bases and the J segment 2 bases; nucleotides outside the gene matches: 11. The CDR3 contains 17 residues. Germline lookup yields CDR1 SGDLS and CDR2 YYNGEE.

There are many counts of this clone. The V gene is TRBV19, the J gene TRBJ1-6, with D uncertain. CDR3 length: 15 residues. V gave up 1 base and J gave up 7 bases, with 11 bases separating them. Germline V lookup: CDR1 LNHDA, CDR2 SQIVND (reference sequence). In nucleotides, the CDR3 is TGTGCCAGTAGTATAGGCGACGGCGGGAATTCACCCCTCCACTTT. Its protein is CASSIGDGGNSPLHF. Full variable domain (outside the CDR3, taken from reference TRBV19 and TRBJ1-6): DGGITQSPKYLFRKEGQNVTLSCEQNLNHDAMYWYRQDPGQGLRLIYYSQIVNDFQKGDIAEGYSVSREKKESFPLTVTSAQKNPTAFYLCASSIGDGGNSPLHFGNGTRLTVT.

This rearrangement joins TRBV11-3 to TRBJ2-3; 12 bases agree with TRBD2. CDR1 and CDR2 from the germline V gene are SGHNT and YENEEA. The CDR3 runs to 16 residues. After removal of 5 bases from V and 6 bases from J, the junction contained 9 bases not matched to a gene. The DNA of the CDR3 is TGTGCCAGCAGCGAGGGACTAGCGGGCGGGGAGGATACGCAGTATTTT. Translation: CASSEGLAGGEDTQYF.

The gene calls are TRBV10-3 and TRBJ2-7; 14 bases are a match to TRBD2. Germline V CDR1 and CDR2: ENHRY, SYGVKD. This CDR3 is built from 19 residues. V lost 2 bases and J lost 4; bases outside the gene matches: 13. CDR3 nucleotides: TGTGCCATCAGTGAGGTGGGGACTAGCGGGAGTAGACAAAGTTACGAGCAGTACTTC. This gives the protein CAISEVGTSGSRQSYEQYF.

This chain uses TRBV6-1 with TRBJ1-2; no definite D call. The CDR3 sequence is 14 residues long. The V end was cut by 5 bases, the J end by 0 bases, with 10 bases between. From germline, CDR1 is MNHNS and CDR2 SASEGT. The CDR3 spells CASSNPSSNYGYTF. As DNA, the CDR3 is TGTGCCAGCAGTAACCCGTCCTCTAACTATGGCTACACCTTC.

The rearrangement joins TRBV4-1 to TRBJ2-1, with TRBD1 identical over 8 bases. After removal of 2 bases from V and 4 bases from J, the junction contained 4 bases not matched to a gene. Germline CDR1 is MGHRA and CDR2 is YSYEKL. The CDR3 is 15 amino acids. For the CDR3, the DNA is TGCGCCAGCAGCCAATGGGGACAGGAGTACAATGAGCAGTTCTTC. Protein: CASSQWGQEYNEQFF.

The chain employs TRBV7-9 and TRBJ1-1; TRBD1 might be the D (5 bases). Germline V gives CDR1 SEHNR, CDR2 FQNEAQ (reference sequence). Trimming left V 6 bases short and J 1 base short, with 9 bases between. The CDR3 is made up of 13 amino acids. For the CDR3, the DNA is TGTGCCAGCAGGCCCACAGGGAACACTGAAGCTTTCTTT. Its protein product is CASRPTGNTEAFF.

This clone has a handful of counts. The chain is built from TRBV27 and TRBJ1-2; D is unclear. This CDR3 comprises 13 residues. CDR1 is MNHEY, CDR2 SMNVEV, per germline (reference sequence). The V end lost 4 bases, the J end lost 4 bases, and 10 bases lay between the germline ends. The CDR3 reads CASSWDMGYGYTF. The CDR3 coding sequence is TGTGCCAGCAGTTGGGATATGGGCTATGGCTACACCTTC.

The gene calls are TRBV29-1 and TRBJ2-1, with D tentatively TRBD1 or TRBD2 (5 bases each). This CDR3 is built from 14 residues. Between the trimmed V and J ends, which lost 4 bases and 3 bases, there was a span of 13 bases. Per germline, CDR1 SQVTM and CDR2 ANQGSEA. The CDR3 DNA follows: TGCAGCGTTGCTAGGGACGGGGACTACAATGAGCAGTTCTTC. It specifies CSVARDGDYNEQFF.

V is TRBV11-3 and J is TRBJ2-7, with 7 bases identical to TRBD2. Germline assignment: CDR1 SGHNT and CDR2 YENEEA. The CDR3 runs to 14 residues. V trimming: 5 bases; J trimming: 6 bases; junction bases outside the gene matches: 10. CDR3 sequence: CASSHGWEGGEQYF. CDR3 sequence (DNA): TGTGCCAGCAGCCATGGGTGGGAGGGCGGCGAGCAGTACTTC.

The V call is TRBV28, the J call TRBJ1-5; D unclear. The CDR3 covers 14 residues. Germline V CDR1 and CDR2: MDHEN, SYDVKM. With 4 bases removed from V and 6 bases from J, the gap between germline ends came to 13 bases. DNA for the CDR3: TGTGCCAGCAGTTCCCCCGGGGTCAGTCAGCCCCAGCATTTT. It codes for CASSSPGVSQPQHF.

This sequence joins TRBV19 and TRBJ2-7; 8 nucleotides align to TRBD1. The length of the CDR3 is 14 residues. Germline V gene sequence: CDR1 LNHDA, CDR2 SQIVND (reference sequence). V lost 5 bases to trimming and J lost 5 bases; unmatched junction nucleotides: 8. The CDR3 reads CASSFRGRIHEQYF. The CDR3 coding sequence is TGTGCCAGTAGTTTCAGGGGGCGGATCCACGAGCAGTACTTC.

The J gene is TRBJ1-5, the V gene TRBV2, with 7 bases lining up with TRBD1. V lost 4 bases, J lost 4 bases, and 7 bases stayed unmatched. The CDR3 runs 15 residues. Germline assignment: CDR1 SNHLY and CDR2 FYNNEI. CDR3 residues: CASSGQGGTNQPQHF. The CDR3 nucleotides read TGTGCCAGCAGTGGACAGGGAGGAACGAATCAGCCCCAGCATTTT. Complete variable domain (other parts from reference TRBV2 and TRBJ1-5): EPEVTQTPSHQVTQMGQEVILRCVPISNHLYFYWYRQILGQKVEFLVSFYNNEISEKSEIFDDQFSVERPDGSNFTLKIRSTKLEDSAMYFCASSGQGGTNQPQHFGDGTRLSIL.

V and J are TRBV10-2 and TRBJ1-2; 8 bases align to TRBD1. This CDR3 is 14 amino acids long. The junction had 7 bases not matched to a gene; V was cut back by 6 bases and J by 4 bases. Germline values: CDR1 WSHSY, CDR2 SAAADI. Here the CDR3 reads CASSVDRAFYGYTF. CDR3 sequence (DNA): TGCGCCAGCAGCGTGGACAGGGCGTTCTATGGCTACACCTTC.

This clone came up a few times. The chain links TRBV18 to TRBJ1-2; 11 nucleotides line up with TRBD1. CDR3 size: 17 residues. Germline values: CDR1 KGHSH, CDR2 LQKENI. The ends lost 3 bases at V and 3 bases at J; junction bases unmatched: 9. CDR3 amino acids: CASSPLGQGATDYGYTF. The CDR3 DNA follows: TGTGCCAGCTCACCTCTTGGACAGGGGGCTACGGACTATGGCTACACCTTC.

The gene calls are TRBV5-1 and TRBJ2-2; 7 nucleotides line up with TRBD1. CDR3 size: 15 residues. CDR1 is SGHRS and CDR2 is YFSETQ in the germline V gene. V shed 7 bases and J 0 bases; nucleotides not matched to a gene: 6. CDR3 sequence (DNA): TGCGCCAGCCGGACAGGAGAGACGAACACCGGGGAGCTGTTTTTT. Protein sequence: CASRTGETNTGELFF.

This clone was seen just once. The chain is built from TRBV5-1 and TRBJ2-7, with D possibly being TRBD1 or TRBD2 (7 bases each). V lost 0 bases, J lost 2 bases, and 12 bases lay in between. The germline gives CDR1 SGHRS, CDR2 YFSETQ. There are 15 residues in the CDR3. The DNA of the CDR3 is TGCGCCAGCAGCTTGGATCAGGGGGGGACCTACGAGCAGTACTTC. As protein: CASSLDQGGTYEQYF.

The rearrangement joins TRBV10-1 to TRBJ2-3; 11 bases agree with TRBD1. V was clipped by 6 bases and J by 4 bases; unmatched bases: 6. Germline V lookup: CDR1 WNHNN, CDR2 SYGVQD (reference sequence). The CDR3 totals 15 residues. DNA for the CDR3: TGCGCCAGCAGCCCTAGGACAGGGGGCCCAGATACGCAGTATTTT. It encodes CASSPRTGGPDTQYF.

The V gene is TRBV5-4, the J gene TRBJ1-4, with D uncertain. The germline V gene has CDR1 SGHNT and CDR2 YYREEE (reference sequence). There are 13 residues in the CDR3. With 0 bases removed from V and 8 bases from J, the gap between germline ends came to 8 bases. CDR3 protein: CASSLGPVEKLFF. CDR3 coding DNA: TGTGCCAGCAGCTTGGGCCCCGTCGAAAAACTGTTTTTT. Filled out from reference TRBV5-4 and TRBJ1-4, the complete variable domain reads ETGVTQSPTHLIKTRGQQVTLRCSSQSGHNTVSWYQQALGQGPQFIFQYYREEENGRGNFPPRFSGLQFPNYSSELNVNALELDDSALYLCASSLGPVEKLFFGSGTQLSVL.